Sequencing of this T cell receptor (beta chain) was carried out in a study of tumor-infiltrating lymphocytes in primary liver carcinoma (dated by TCRdb to the late 2010s). The study in broad terms: The five patients, three men and two women aged 30 to 69 years, had hepatocellular carcinoma (four) or combined HCC and intrahepatic cholangiocarcinoma (one). Reproducibility between technical replicate repertoires was high, with correlation coefficients above 0.98 and mean shared-clone rates approximately 0.91. Roughly 3.5 to 8 million productive TCRbeta reads were obtained per sample, and no significant difference in read depth was found between tissue types. A total of approximately 35 specimens from 5 patients underwent TCRbeta repertoire sequencing, comprising 25 tumor regions, 5 adjacent noncancerous liver tissues and 5 peripheral blood samples. For each liver tumor, the study sampled five regions along with adjacent normal tissue and blood, and applied TCRbeta repertoire sequencing, expression microarrays and whole-exome sequencing. The five patients had tumors of stage T1-T3 N0M0, with maximum diameters ranging from roughly 4.2 to 11 cm. Agilent mRNA microarray profiling was performed on the roughly 25 tumor region samples to relate TCRbeta repertoire diversity to the local molecular phenotype. Results the study describes overall, beyond this receptor: Only roughly 8-25% of top clones appeared in all five regions of a tumor, which suggests that tumor-infiltrating T cells are spatially heterogeneous. Because the samples were bulk and unsorted, CD4+ and CD8+ T cell repertoires could not be compared. Compared with blood, tumors had a significantly larger share of the repertoire taken up by the top 250 clones (p = 0.039). With just a few patients in the study, the authors point out that the findings should be validated in a larger study. Only the TCR beta chain was sequenced, which likely underestimates true repertoire diversity because unpaired alpha chains were not captured. Pairs of tumor regions showed greater repertoire overlap (mean roughly 35%) than tumor-adjacent pairs (about 17%) or tumor-blood pairs (approximately 15%), which is consistent with antigen-driven expansion.

Without any cell sorting, total RNA and DNA were extracted together from around 20-30 mg of bulk tissue using the AllPrep DNA/RNA mini kit. Between late 2015 and 2016, roughly five patients in China with histopathologically diagnosed primary liver carcinoma had surgical resection. At the time of sampling, the patients had chronic HBV infection and had not received any treatment. Five spatially separated regions were sampled from each tumor: the superior, inferior, left-lateral and right-lateral poles, plus the tumor centre. According to histology, viable tumor cells made up more than 80% of every tumor sample. Fresh tumor and adjacent tissue pieces were bisected; one half was stored in RNAlater at -80°C, the other sent for histology. Remarks on this clonotype: This clone's antigen is unknown. A read error may account for a junction end that differs from germline.

Using a constant-region primer and ProtoScript II reverse transcriptase, TCRbeta-specific cDNA was reverse-transcribed from approximately 0.55 ug total RNA. Construction of the TCRbeta libraries relied on three nested rounds of multiplex PCR, following a slightly modified ARM-PCR procedure. Each of the first two PCR rounds ran for approximately 9 cycles and used multiplex TRBV1-TRBV30 forward primers together with a Cbeta reverse primer. Sample barcodes and Illumina adapters were attached in a final 25-cycle PCR using Deep VentR polymerase. Before sequencing, amplicons of 200-500 bp were purified from gel using a QIAquick gel extraction kit. An Illumina HiSeq 2500 was used to sequence the TCRbeta amplicons with 250-bp paired-end reads. The authors processed their data as follows. Reads were quality-trimmed with Trimmomatic v0.33, and paired reads were merged with FLASH v1.2.11 to recover full CDR3 sequences. V, D and J germline segments were assigned to the rearranged TCRbeta sequences by MiGEC v1.2.1b. Clonotype statistics, along with Shannon-Wiener diversity indices, were calculated using VDJtools v1.0.0. Except for diversity analysis, only the 250 most abundant clonotypes of each sample were used in subsequent analyses to reduce sampling bias. TCRdb's own reprocessing of the public reads used fastp at Q25 and MiXCR and kept productive beta chains. Every entry covers one CDR3 protein and lists the most common genes and DNA from its rows. TCRdb's processing, not the authors', yielded these V and J calls. The table for this sample lists approximately 190,000 distinct CDR3 sequences; approximately 86% of them were counted only once. 15% to 20% of the sample goes to the ten largest clones.

Reading from cysteine to phenylalanine, the CDR3 counts 16 amino acids. Just the 48-base CDR3 DNA is kept, in frame starting at base 1. CDR1 and CDR2 were assigned from the germline V gene as LGHNA and YSLEER. The chain employs TRBV4-3 and TRBJ2-1, with a weak D call of TRBD2 (5 bases match). The receptor comes from a man aged 35-49 years with primary liver carcinoma and hepatitis B virus infection. The sequenced sample was tumor tissue from primary liver carcinoma. Here the CDR3 is given as CTSSQFPPPAGNEQFF. The sequenced DNA: TGCACCAGCAGTCAATTCCCCCCCCCGGCGGGCAATGAGCAGTTCTTC.